Each of the 20 T cell receptor beta chains below was sequenced from the same sample in a study of blood T cell repertoires in COVID-19. The assay was immunoSEQ multiplex PCR, and TCRdb's table has in-frame clones only and misses some. This table holds 30,000 to 40,000 clones, 80% found once. Sequenced material: peripheral blood. The receptor set was obtained from a man of 80 years or more with acute or convalescent COVID-19.

The genes are TRBV7-2 and TRBJ2-7; 9 nucleotides match TRBD1. Germline V CDR1 and CDR2: SGHTA, FQGNSA. V shed 4 bases, J shed 7 bases, and the junction held 8 bases outside the gene matches. The length of the CDR3 is 14 residues. CDR3 in DNA: TGTGCCAGCAGCTCGATGGGACAGGGATATGAGCAGTACTTC. It is translated as CASSSMGQGYEQYF.

The V and J genes are TRBV15 and TRBJ2-7, with TRBD2 matching 8 bases. Per the germline V gene, CDR1 is LNHNV and CDR2 is YYDKDF (reference sequence). V dropped 5 bases and J dropped 4; count of bases not matched to a gene: 10. There are 15 residues in the CDR3. The CDR3 region has the DNA TGTGCCACCAGCCCCGGGCCTAGCGGGTTTTACGAGCAGTACTTC. Translating it yields CATSPGPSGFYEQYF.

The rearrangement uses TRBV7-3 and TRBJ2-5, with a tentative D call TRBD1 (6 bases). CDR3 length: 13 residues. Per germline, CDR1 SGHTA and CDR2 FQGTGA. The V gene lost 5 bases and the J gene lost 2 bases, with 9 bases spanning the gap. The CDR3 spells CASSRGQQETQYF. DNA for the CDR3: TGTGCCAGCAGCCGAGGACAGCAAGAGACCCAGTACTTC.

V and J are TRBV6-2 or TRBV6-3 and TRBJ2-3; TRBD2 aligns across 16 bases. CDR1 and CDR2 (germline): MNHEY, SVGEGT. The CDR3 runs to 18 residues. After removal of 6 bases from V and 2 bases from J, the junction contained 8 bases not matched to a gene. The CDR3 sequence: CASSSGTSGRVATDTQYF. Here the CDR3 DNA reads TGTGCCAGCAGCTCCGGGACTAGCGGGAGGGTTGCCACAGATACGCAGTATTTT.

This clone was seen a few times. The chain carries TRBV7-2 and TRBJ2-2; 8 nucleotides line up with TRBD2. This CDR3 has 15 residues. Trimming took 11 bases from V and 7 from J; bases not matched to a gene: 15. Germline V CDR1 and CDR2: SGHTA, FQGNSA. As DNA, the CDR3 is TGTGCCTCCAGCCGGGGGGGGAGGGCAAACGGGGAGCTGTTTTTT. Translated: CASSRGGRANGELFF.

This clone was observed a single time. This chain links TRBV7-2 with TRBJ2-3; TRBD2 agrees at 13 bases. The V segment lost 4 bases and the J segment 3 bases; nucleotides outside the gene matches: 13. Germline V gene data show CDR1 as SGHTA and CDR2 as FQGNSA. This CDR3 is built from 19 residues. The CDR3 spells CASSSQGLAGFEWTDTQYF. The CDR3 bases are TGTGCCAGCAGCTCCCAGGGACTAGCGGGATTTGAGTGGACAGATACGCAGTATTTT.

The chain is built from TRBV2 and TRBJ2-1; possible D gene TRBD2, 5 bases. V lost 4 bases, J lost 6 bases, and 13 bases lay in between. Per germline, CDR1 SNHLY and CDR2 FYNNEI. The CDR3 spans 14 residues. The CDR3 nucleotides are TGTGCCAGCAGTGGACTAAGGACTGCCAATGAGCAGTTCTTC. Protein product: CASSGLRTANEQFF. The full variable domain, with the rest looked up from reference TRBV2 and TRBJ2-1, is EPEVTQTPSHQVTQMGQEVILRCVPISNHLYFYWYRQILGQKVEFLVSFYNNEISEKSEIFDDQFSVERPDGSNFTLKIRSTKLEDSAMYFCASSGLRTANEQFFGPGTRLTVL.

The genes are TRBV25-1 and TRBJ2-1; maybe TRBD2 (7 bases). V was clipped by 4 bases and J by 0 bases, with 19 bases between them. CDR1 and CDR2 from the germline V gene are MGHDK and SYGVNS. CDR3 length: 18 amino acids. Here the CDR3 DNA reads TGTGCCAGCAGTGCCCTGCCCGGACGGGGGGCCTCCTACAATGAGCAGTTCTTC. The encoded protein is CASSALPGRGASYNEQFF.

The rearrangement joins TRBV9 to TRBJ1-6; 7 bases fit TRBD1. This CDR3 has 15 amino acids. With 0 bases clipped from V and 8 bases from J, the junction kept 5 bases outside the gene matches. Per the germline V gene, CDR1 is SGDLS and CDR2 is YYNGEE. The CDR3 loop reads CASSVASTGDSPLHF. The CDR3 DNA reads as TGTGCCAGCAGCGTAGCTTCCACAGGGGATTCACCCCTCCACTTT.

The CDR3, as DNA: TGTGCCAGCTACGGACAGGGGGTGAAGGAGACCCAGTACTTC. It codes for CASYGQGVKETQYF. The chain employs TRBV18 and TRBJ2-5; 10 bases agree with TRBD1. Trimming at V came to 7 bases and at J to 5 bases, leaving 7 bases not matched to a gene. The CDR3 length is 14 residues. From germline, CDR1 is KGHSH and CDR2 LQKENI.

This clone appeared a few times. The CDR3 region is CSVSGRSYEQYF. CDR3 DNA sequence: TGCAGCGTCAGCGGGAGGAGCTACGAGCAGTACTTC. V and J are TRBV29-1 and TRBJ2-7, with 9 nucleotides matching TRBD2. After removal of 6 bases from V and 3 bases from J, the junction contained 3 bases not matched to a gene. CDR1 is SQVTM, CDR2 ANQGSEA, per germline. This CDR3 has 12 residues.

The chain combines TRBV5-8 with TRBJ2-3; possible D gene TRBD1, 5 bases. The germline V gene has CDR1 SGHTS and CDR2 YDEGEE. CDR3 length equals 16 residues. V lost 2 bases to trimming and J lost 0 bases, with 13 bases between them. The CDR3 bases are TGTGCCAGCAGCTTCTCGAGTGGGGCGAGCACAGATACGCAGTATTTT. It is translated as CASSFSSGASTDTQYF.

The rearrangement joins TRBV19 to TRBJ2-6, with unresolved D. The V gene's germline CDR1 is LNHDA and CDR2 SQIVND (reference sequence). The V gene lost 5 bases and the J gene lost 0 bases, with 8 bases spanning the gap. The CDR3 is 15 amino acids. The DNA of the CDR3 is TGTGCCAGTAGTCTCACAAGCTCTGGGGCCAACGTCCTGACTTTC. Protein product: CASSLTSSGANVLTF.

The V and J genes are TRBV9 and TRBJ1-5; D ambiguous. Germline CDR1 and CDR2: SGDLS and YYNGEE. This CDR3 contains 15 residues. Trimming stripped 0 bases from V and 0 bases from J, with 7 bases between. Here the CDR3 DNA reads TGTGCCAGCAGCGTAGACGCGAATAGCAATCAGCCCCAGCATTTT. Translation gives CASSVDANSNQPQHF.

The genes are TRBV12-5 and TRBJ2-7; D is perhaps TRBD2 (6 bases). Germline CDR1 is LGHNT and CDR2 is FRNRAP. V lost 3 bases and J 5 bases, leaving 26 bases between the germline ends. The CDR3 runs to 18 residues. The CDR3 coding sequence is TGTGCTAGTGGTTTCGAGGCCACGGGAGCGCTCGGGCGCCACGAGCAGTACTTC. Translating it yields CASGFEATGALGRHEQYF.

The chain uses TRBV7-9 and TRBJ2-1; possible D gene TRBD1, 6 bases. Per germline, CDR1 SEHNR and CDR2 FQNEAQ (reference sequence). Trimming removed 5 bases at V and 5 bases at J, with 13 bases between. The CDR3 runs 14 residues. CDR3 sequence reads: CASSKGVENNEQFF. The CDR3 nucleotides are TGTGCCAGCAGCAAGGGGGTGGAAAACAATGAGCAGTTCTTC.

This clone has just a few counts. CDR3 coding DNA: TGCGCCAGCAGCTTGGGGTCAAGCGGGAGTGGGTACGAGCAGTACTTC. This codes for CASSLGSSGSGYEQYF. The chain joins TRBV5-1 to TRBJ2-7; 8 bases are shared with TRBD2. The CDR3 extends over 16 amino acids. Trimming at V came to 0 bases and at J to 4 bases, leaving 9 bases not matched to a gene. The germline V gene encodes CDR1 SGHRS and CDR2 YFSETQ.

V usage is TRBV15 and J usage is TRBJ2-2; no clear D gene. Deletions cut 7 bases from V and 1 base from J, with 7 bases between. CDR3 size: 13 residues. Looked up from germline, CDR1 is LNHNV and CDR2 is YYDKDF (reference sequence). The CDR3 loop is CATMAGNTGELFF. The CDR3 DNA sequence: TGTGCCACCATGGCAGGGAACACCGGGGAGCTGTTTTTT.

The rearrangement joins TRBV6-5 to TRBJ2-2, with D possibly matching TRBD2 (6 bases). Germline CDR1 and CDR2: MNHEY and SVGAGI. Trimming took off 7 bases at V and 6 bases at J, with 18 bases between the two ends. CDR3 size: 15 residues. The CDR3 loop is CASNNRPGGAGELFF. CDR3 nucleotide sequence: TGTGCCAGCAATAACCGGCCCGGGGGTGCCGGGGAGCTGTTTTTT.

V usage is TRBV11-2 and J usage is TRBJ2-2; D might be TRBD1 (6 bases). Per germline, CDR1 SGHAT and CDR2 FQNNGV. This CDR3 region has 17 residues. The V end was cut by 2 bases, the J end by 8 bases, with 21 bases between. The DNA for the CDR3 is TGTGCCAGCAGCTTATTGGTCGCCACAGGGTCGAAGGGGGAGCTGTTTTTT. It yields the protein CASSLLVATGSKGELFF.